Detailed here is one T cell receptor beta chain. The CDR3 has 12 amino acids. The germline V and J ends were trimmed by 4 bases and 4 bases, with 4 bases remaining between them. Germline assignment: CDR1 LGHDT and CDR2 YNNKEL (reference sequence). This record comes from a study of blood T cell repertoires in COVID-19. Measured with immunoSEQ multiplex PCR; TCRdb has only the in-frame clones, and not every one. The repertoire consists of under 150,000 clones, with around 86% occurring once and the leading ten covering roughly 10%. The sequence derives from a man aged 40-50 years with active or convalescent COVID-19. The specimen sequenced was peripheral blood. This chain links TRBV3-1 (or the pseudogene TRBV3-2) with TRBJ2-2, with D unresolved. CDR3: CASSRSTGELFF. DNA of the CDR3: TGTGCCAGCAGCCGGAGCACCGGGGAGCTGTTTTTT.